This T cell receptor (beta chain) derives from a study of beta chain features in type 1 diabetes. Notes on the study in general: There was a moderate but significant shortening of TCRB CDR3s in all four CD4+ subsets of Type 1 diabetes patients. Shorter templates might be favored by PCR, and equally so in patients and in controls. A pattern of fewer insertions and more deletions at VDJ junctions was seen in type 1 diabetes patients. Any role of HLA type in TCRB rearrangement remained unresolved here.

What was sequenced were expressed TCRB transcripts, since all of the isolated RNA had been reverse transcribed. Generated by immunoSEQ multiplex PCR, the TCRdb table keeps only in-frame clones and is missing some. The sample has about 99,000 clones; 25% to 35% are singletons. Concerning this clone: No antigen is known for it.

Trimming removed 8 bases from V and 0 bases from J, with 15 bases in between. The germline CDR1 and CDR2 sequences are SQVTM and ANQGSEA. The CDR3 contains 14 residues. The origin of this receptor is a woman aged 18-29 years with type 1 diabetes. The V and J genes are TRBV29-1 and TRBJ2-3, with D possibly matching TRBD2 (6 bases). The sequencing input was central memory CD4+ T cells from blood. The CDR3 protein is CSPSRSGSTDTQYF. The CDR3 DNA is TGCAGCCCTTCGAGGAGCGGGAGCACAGATACGCAGTATTTT.